A single sample gave rise to the 26 T cell receptor beta chains below, sequenced in a study of shared clonotypes between healthy human individuals. TCRdb's copy holds only in-frame clones and misses some; the assay was immunoSEQ multiplex PCR. The sample includes 2 million to 3 million clones, just over 90% of them seen just once. The sequenced sample consisted of naive CD4+ T cells sorted from blood. Subset in this sample: CD45RA+ positively selected. The receptor set was obtained from a man aged 18 to 29 in good health.

The rearrangement joins TRBV19 to TRBJ1-1; the D gene is possibly TRBD1 (5 bases). The V and J ends lost 11 bases and 0 bases respectively, with 19 bases between them. CDR1 is LNHDA and CDR2 is SQIVND in the germline V gene (reference sequence). This CDR3 comprises 15 residues. The CDR3 is CAAKRQGRMNTEAFF. The CDR3 bases are TGTGCCGCCAAGCGGCAGGGCCGGATGAACACTGAAGCTTTCTTT.

The rearrangement uses TRBV4-1 and TRBJ1-6; 8 nucleotides agree with TRBD1. The V and J ends lost 0 bases and 0 bases, in that order; junction bases with no gene match: 7. The CDR3 runs 19 residues. Germline values: CDR1 MGHRA, CDR2 YSYEKL. This chain's CDR3 is CASSQEPGQGSSYNSPLHF. CDR3 DNA: TGCGCCAGCAGCCAAGAACCCGGACAGGGAAGCTCCTATAATTCACCCCTCCACTTT.

This clone is a singleton in its sample. The rearrangement uses TRBV18 and TRBJ1-2; 7 bases map to TRBD1. V lost 9 bases, J lost 10 bases, and 17 bases stayed unmatched. Germline V gives CDR1 KGHSH, CDR2 LQKENI. The CDR3 contains 14 residues. CDR3 loop: CASKGSGTDFDYTF. Written as DNA, the CDR3 is TGTGCCAGTAAGGGGTCAGGGACAGACTTTGACTACACCTTC.

The V and J genes are TRBV5-1 and TRBJ2-3; D is possibly TRBD1 (6 bases). Trimming removed 4 bases at V and 3 bases at J, with 27 bases between. Germline V gene data show CDR1 as SGHRS and CDR2 as YFSETQ. CDR3 length: 19 amino acids. The DNA for the CDR3 is TGCGCCAGCAGCCAAACCGGGTCTTACACAAGGGGGAGAACAGATACGCAGTATTTT. It yields the protein CASSQTGSYTRGRTDTQYF.

The chain has TRBV7-2 and TRBJ2-7; the match to TRBD2 covers 7 bases. Germline V lookup: CDR1 SGHTA, CDR2 FQGNSA. The junction had 5 bases not matched to a gene; V was cut back by 1 base and J by 2 bases. This CDR3 contains 15 residues. The CDR3, as DNA: TGTGCCAGCAGCTTAGGTGCTAGCGGACCCTACGAGCAGTACTTC. Amino acid sequence: CASSLGASGPYEQYF.

The chain recombines TRBV14 with TRBJ1-1; 9 nucleotides line up with TRBD1. V lost 1 base and J lost 7; bases outside the gene matches: 4. This CDR3 region has 14 residues. Germline CDR1 reads SGHDN; CDR2 reads FVKESK. CDR3 residues: CASSQGTGVGEAFF. The CDR3, as DNA: TGTGCCAGCAGCCAAGGGACAGGGGTAGGTGAAGCTTTCTTT.

The chain recombines TRBV7-2 with TRBJ2-3; tentatively, D is TRBD2 (5 bases). The germline V gene encodes CDR1 SGHTA and CDR2 FQGNSA. This CDR3 contains 16 residues. Trimming removed 1 base at V and 2 bases at J, with 13 bases between. The CDR3 region has the DNA TGTGCCAGCAGCTTAGGAGGTAGCGTGACCACAGATACGCAGTATTTT. It translates to CASSLGGSVTTDTQYF.

The J gene is TRBJ2-7, the V gene TRBV23-1; weak D call: TRBD1 (6 bases). TRBV23-1 is identified as an open reading frame with a role that is uncertain. V dropped 10 bases and J dropped 7 bases, with 23 bases sitting between them. This CDR3 has 14 residues. CDR3 sequence: CANYNWGPGGEQYF. As DNA, the CDR3 is TGCGCCAACTATAACTGGGGGCCGGGTGGGGAGCAGTACTTC.

This rearrangement joins TRBV9 to TRBJ2-3; 14 bases align to TRBD2. V gave up 4 bases and J gave up 10 bases; unmatched junction bases: 11. This CDR3 contains 16 residues. Germline lookup yields CDR1 SGDLS and CDR2 YYNGEE. This chain's CDR3 is CASSSPGTSGSNAQYF. The CDR3, as DNA: TGTGCCAGCAGCTCCCCCGGGACTAGCGGGAGTAACGCGCAGTATTTT.

The V call is TRBV4-1, the J call TRBJ1-5; 10 nucleotides match TRBD1. CDR1 and CDR2 from the germline V gene are MGHRA and YSYEKL. The CDR3 extends over 15 amino acids. V dropped 1 base and J dropped 7; count of bases not matched to a gene: 4. The CDR3 coding sequence is TGCGCCAGCAGCCAAGTCGACAGGGGGCTCCAGCCCCAGCATTTT. As protein: CASSQVDRGLQPQHF.

In the case of this clone: The sample has other DNA sequences that encode this CDR3 too. V usage is TRBV7-2 and J usage is TRBJ2-3; 12 bases are shared with TRBD2. Germline V gene lookup returns CDR1 SGHTA and CDR2 FQGNSA. The V and J ends lost 1 base and 2 bases, in that order; junction bases with no gene match: 1. The CDR3 extends over 16 amino acids. The CDR3: CASSLGTSGNTDTQYF. DNA for the CDR3: TGTGCCAGCAGCTTAGGGACTAGCGGGAACACAGATACGCAGTATTTT.

V gene TRBV10-3 combines with J gene TRBJ2-5, with 9 nucleotides matching TRBD2. Losses at the gene ends were 6 bases for V and 4 bases for J; bases not matched to a gene: 9. From germline, CDR1 is ENHRY and CDR2 SYGVKD. This CDR3 has 15 residues. As DNA, the CDR3 is TGTGCCATCAGGGATAGCGGGGGTTCGGGAGAGACCCAGTACTTC. Residues: CAIRDSGGSGETQYF.

The chain joins TRBV6-7 to TRBJ1-4; no definite D call. TRBV6-7 is filed as an ORF, its function uncertain. CDR3 length equals 11 residues. The germline V and J ends were trimmed by 6 bases and 7 bases, with 6 bases remaining between them. This CDR3 reads CASSLSEKLFF. The CDR3 DNA reads TGTGCCAGCAGCCTTAGTGAAAAACTGTTTTTT.

V and J are TRBV11-3 and TRBJ2-3; D gene uncertain. Germline CDR1 is SGHNT and CDR2 is YENEEA. V dropped 0 bases and J dropped 0 bases, with 4 bases sitting between them. CDR3 size: 14 residues. CDR3: CASSLDSSTDTQYF. CDR3 sequence (DNA): TGTGCCAGCAGCTTAGATTCTAGCACAGATACGCAGTATTTT.

The J gene is TRBJ2-1, the V gene TRBV11-3; 8 bases agree with TRBD2. Germline V CDR1 and CDR2: SGHNT, YENEEA. J gave up 3 bases and V 5 bases, and 6 bases lay outside the gene matches. The CDR3 has 15 amino acids. DNA for the CDR3: TGTGCCAGCAGCCCAAGAAGCGGGAGCTACAATGAGCAGTTCTTC. Encoded protein: CASSPRSGSYNEQFF.

The rearrangement joins TRBV10-3 to TRBJ2-5, with TRBD2 matching 11 bases. This CDR3 comprises 15 residues. V dropped 6 bases and J dropped 2; count of bases not matched to a gene: 5. Germline V gene sequence: CDR1 ENHRY, CDR2 SYGVKD. CDR3 in amino acids: CAIRGTSGTQETQYF. In DNA form, the CDR3 reads TGTGCCATCAGAGGGACTAGCGGCACACAAGAGACCCAGTACTTC.

CDR3 region: CATGGPGYGYTF. The CDR3 region has the DNA TGTGCCACCGGGGGACCTGGCTATGGCTACACCTTC. The chain joins TRBV6-1 to TRBJ1-2, with D possibly matching TRBD1 (5 bases). V lost 10 bases and J 4 bases, leaving 13 bases between the germline ends. Germline loops: CDR1 MNHNS, CDR2 SASEGT. This CDR3 region has 12 residues.

The chain employs TRBV5-4 and TRBJ2-2, with D perhaps matching TRBD1 (6 bases). Trimming took 4 bases from V and 7 from J, leaving 20 bases between them. Germline V gene lookup returns CDR1 SGHNT and CDR2 YYREEE (reference sequence). The CDR3 contains 16 residues. The CDR3 loop is CASSPRSVGANGELFF. As DNA, the CDR3 is TGTGCCAGCAGCCCCCGATCTGTGGGGGCGAACGGGGAGCTGTTTTTT.

This chain joins TRBV6-5 and TRBJ1-5; D call uncertain. The CDR3 runs 12 residues. V lost 2 bases to trimming and J lost 6 bases, with 5 bases between them. Germline CDR1 and CDR2: MNHEY and SVGAGI. CDR3 loop: CASSYVGQPQHF. DNA for the CDR3: TGTGCCAGCAGTTACGTGGGTCAGCCCCAGCATTTT.

This sequence joins TRBV10-2 and TRBJ1-5, with D perhaps matching TRBD1 (5 bases). This CDR3 is built from 16 residues. Germline values: CDR1 WSHSY, CDR2 SAAADI. V was trimmed by 3 bases and J by 7 bases, leaving 19 bases between them. CDR3 residues: CASSDEAAGYNQPQHF. The CDR3 bases are TGCGCCAGCAGTGACGAAGCCGCAGGGTATAACCAGCCCCAGCATTTT.

V gene TRBV9 combines with J gene TRBJ2-7; D remains unclear. The CDR3 loop spans 15 amino acids. Germline V gene lookup returns CDR1 SGDLS and CDR2 YYNGEE. V shed 0 bases and J shed 4 bases, with 14 bases lying between them. The CDR3 DNA sequence: TGTGCCAGCAGCGTAGGGGCTGCATACGATTACGAGCAGTACTTC. Protein: CASSVGAAYDYEQYF.

The V gene is TRBV19, the J gene TRBJ1-2, with D perhaps matching TRBD1 (5 bases). There are 16 residues in the CDR3. The germline V and J ends were trimmed by 4 bases and 1 base, with 16 bases remaining between them. Germline-derived CDR1 and CDR2 are LNHDA and SQIVND (reference sequence). The CDR3 bases are TGTGCCAGTAGTACCAGCTACGGGGGATTTAACTATGGCTACACCTTC. Encoded protein: CASSTSYGGFNYGYTF. Looking up the rest from reference TRBV19 and TRBJ1-2 gives the full variable domain: DGGITQSPKYLFRKEGQNVTLSCEQNLNHDAMYWYRQDPGQGLRLIYYSQIVNDFQKGDIAEGYSVSREKKESFPLTVTSAQKNPTAFYLCASSTSYGGFNYGYTFGSGTRLTVV.

Note on this clone: At the DNA level, this CDR3 is encoded by other sequences in the same sample as well. The rearrangement uses TRBV15 and TRBJ1-1, with TRBD1 as a possible D gene (6 bases). CDR3 length: 14 residues. Germline CDR1 and CDR2: LNHNV and YYDKDF (reference sequence). V shed 1 base and J shed 2 bases, with 8 bases lying between them. The CDR3 is CATSRGTVNTEAFF. The CDR3 DNA follows: TGTGCCACCAGCAGAGGGACAGTCAACACTGAAGCTTTCTTT.

The rearrangement joins TRBV7-8 to TRBJ2-7; D ambiguous. The CDR3 runs 14 residues. Per germline, CDR1 SGHVS and CDR2 FQNEAQ. V gave up 1 base and J gave up 1 base, with 8 bases separating them. CDR3 in DNA: TGTGCCAGCAGCTTAGTAACGGAGTCCTACGAGCAGTACTTC. Translating gives CASSLVTESYEQYF.

The chain combines TRBV4-1 with TRBJ1-4; 7 bases match TRBD1. The J segment lost 0 bases and the V segment lost 4 bases, leaving 20 bases of the junction unmatched. The CDR3 runs 21 residues. The germline CDR1 and CDR2 sequences are MGHRA and YSYEKL. The CDR3 bases are TGCGCCAGCAGCCTTATGGGGATGACAGGGAGAGTCGCTGCAACTAATGAAAAACTGTTTTTT. It encodes CASSLMGMTGRVAATNEKLFF.

This chain uses TRBV4-1 with TRBJ1-6; D is unresolved. Germline-derived CDR1 and CDR2 are MGHRA and YSYEKL. Trimming removed 0 bases from V and 3 bases from J, with 6 bases in between. The CDR3 has 15 residues. CDR3 loop: CASSQEGIYNSPLHF. The DNA for the CDR3 is TGCGCCAGCAGCCAAGAGGGGATCTATAATTCACCCCTCCACTTT.